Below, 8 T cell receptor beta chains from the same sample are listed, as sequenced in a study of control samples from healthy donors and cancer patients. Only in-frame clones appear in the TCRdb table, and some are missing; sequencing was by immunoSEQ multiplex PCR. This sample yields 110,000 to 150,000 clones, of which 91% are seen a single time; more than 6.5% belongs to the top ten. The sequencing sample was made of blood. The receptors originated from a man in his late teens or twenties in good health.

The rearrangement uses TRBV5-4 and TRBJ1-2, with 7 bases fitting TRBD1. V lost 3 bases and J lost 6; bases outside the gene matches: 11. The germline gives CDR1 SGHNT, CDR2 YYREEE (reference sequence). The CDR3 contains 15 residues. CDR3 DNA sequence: TGTGCCAGCAGCTACACGACAGGGTTGAGGGATGGCTACACCTTC. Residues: CASSYTTGLRDGYTF.

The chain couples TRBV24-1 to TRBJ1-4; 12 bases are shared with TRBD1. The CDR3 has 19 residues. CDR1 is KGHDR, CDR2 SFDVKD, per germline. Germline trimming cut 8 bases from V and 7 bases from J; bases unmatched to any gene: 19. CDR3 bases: TGTGCCACCACTCAAGAGACGGGGACAGGGGGCGGTAGGTGTGAAAAACTGTTTTTT. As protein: CATTQETGTGGGRCEKLFF.

CDR3 loop: CASSRTGLETQYF. Written as DNA, the CDR3 is TGTGCCAGCAGCCGGACAGGGTTGGAGACCCAGTACTTC. The gene calls are TRBV13 and TRBJ2-5; TRBD1 agrees at 8 bases. V lost 5 bases to trimming and J lost 5 bases; unmatched junction nucleotides: 4. The germline gives CDR1 PRHDT, CDR2 FYEKMQ (reference sequence). This CDR3 is built from 13 residues.

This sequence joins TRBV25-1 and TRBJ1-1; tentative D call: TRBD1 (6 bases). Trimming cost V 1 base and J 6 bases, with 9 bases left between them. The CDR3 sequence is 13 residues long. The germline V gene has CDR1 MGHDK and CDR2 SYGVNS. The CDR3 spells CASSESRTAEAFF. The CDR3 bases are TGTGCCAGCAGTGAATCACGGACAGCTGAAGCTTTCTTT.

CDR3 region: CASSLITLTEAFF. The CDR3 region has the DNA TGTGCCAGCAGCTTAATCACATTAACTGAAGCTTTCTTT. The gene calls are TRBV7-3 and TRBJ1-1, with D unclear. Germline V gene lookup returns CDR1 SGHTA and CDR2 FQGTGA. This CDR3 is 13 amino acids long. V was cut by 1 base and J by 5 bases, with 8 bases left in between.

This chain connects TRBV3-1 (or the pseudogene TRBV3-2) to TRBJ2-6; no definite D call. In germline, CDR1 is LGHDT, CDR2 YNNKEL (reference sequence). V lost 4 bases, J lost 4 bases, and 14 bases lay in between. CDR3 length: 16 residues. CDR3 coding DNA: TGTGCCAGCAGCCCTTCCCTGGTCCAGGGGGCCAACGTCCTGACTTTC. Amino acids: CASSPSLVQGANVLTF.

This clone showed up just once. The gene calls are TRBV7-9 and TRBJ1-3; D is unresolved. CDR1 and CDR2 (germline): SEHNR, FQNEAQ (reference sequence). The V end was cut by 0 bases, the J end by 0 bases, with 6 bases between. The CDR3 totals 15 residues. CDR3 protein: CASSLAGSSGNTIYF. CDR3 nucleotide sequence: TGTGCCAGCAGCTTAGCAGGGAGCTCTGGAAACACCATATATTTT.

CDR3 nucleotide sequence: TGTGCCAGCAGCTTAACTGGGGTAGAGACCCAGTACTTC. Translation gives CASSLTGVETQYF. The J gene is TRBJ2-5, the V gene TRBV7-3, with no clear D. The germline V gene encodes CDR1 SGHTA and CDR2 FQGTGA. CDR3 length equals 13 residues. V dropped 0 bases and J dropped 4 bases, with 6 bases sitting between them.